A selection of T cell receptor beta chains follows, all from one sample in a study of blood T cells in healthy people across ages. TCRdb called the 5' RACE reads again in MiXCR, with one record for every CDR3 protein. The repertoire consists of 1.5 million to 2 million distinct CDR3 sequences, with around half occurring once and the leading ten covering less than 2.5%. What was sequenced was blood. The receptors shown here come from a woman between 40 and 50 years old in good health. The CDR3 runs from the conserved cysteine through the conserved F or W. Each record gives: V gene, clone size, D gene, J gene, CDR3 DNA, CDR3 protein. A D gene is named only where the DNA matches it firmly. Clone size is not always given. Where it is, it says once, few, many or a class for expanded clones.

>TRBV5-1|NA|NA|TRBJ2-3
TGCGCCAGCAGCCCGGAACAGCATACAGATACGCAGTATTTT
CASSPEQHTDTQYF
>TRBV27|few|TRBD1|TRBJ2-7
TGTGCCAGCAGTTTAGGACAGGGGGCAGTCTACGAGCAGTACTTC
CASSLGQGAVYEQYF
>TRBV20-1|NA|NA|TRBJ1-5
TGCAGTGCTAGTGTGTCGGAGCCTAGCAATCAGCCCCAGCATTTT
CSASVSEPSNQPQHF
>TRBV7-6|NA|NA|TRBJ1-4
TGTGCCAGCAGCTTACAATACGCCAATAATGAAAAACTGTTTTTT
CASSLQYANNEKLFF
>TRBV6-5|few|NA|TRBJ2-7
TGTGCCAGCAGTTACCACGGGACATTAGCCTACGAGCAGTACTTC
CASSYHGTLAYEQYF
>TRBV29-1|NA|TRBD1|TRBJ1-4
TGCAGCGTCGTGGACAGGGGGCTAGGAGCTGGTGAAAAACTGTTTTTT
CSVVDRGLGAGEKLFF
>TRBV6-2/TRBV6-3|NA|NA|TRBJ2-7
TGTGCCAGCAGTGACGGAGGGAACTACGAGCAGTACTTC
CASSDGGNYEQYF
>TRBV5-4|NA|NA|TRBJ1-6
TGTGCCAGCAGCTCCTTTCGCAGGGGAGTCTCACCCCTCCACTTT
CASSSFRRGVSPLHF
>TRBV7-6|few|TRBD2|TRBJ2-7
TGTGCCAGCAGCGGAGGACTAGCTTCCTACGAGCAGTACTTC
CASSGGLASYEQYF
>TRBV12-3/TRBV12-4|NA|TRBD1|TRBJ1-5
TGTGCCAGCAGTGCCCCTCCGGGACAGGGGGGTCAGCCCCAGCATTTT
CASSAPPGQGGQPQHF
>TRBV4-3|NA|NA|TRBJ1-2
TGCGCCAGCAGCCAAGAGGCCCGGGCCTATGGCTACACCTTC
CASSQEARAYGYTF
>TRBV20-1|NA|TRBD2|TRBJ2-4
TGCAGTGCTATTACCGGGGGGGTGGGGTTCGAAAACATTCAGTACTTC
CSAITGGVGFENIQYF
>TRBV20-1|few|TRBD2|TRBJ2-1
TGCAGTGCTAGCGGGAGGGGGGGTAGCGATGAGCAGTTCTTC
CSASGRGGSDEQFF
>TRBV4-1|NA|NA|TRBJ1-5
TGCGCCAGCAGCCGAGATGGTAGGGAGCATCAGCCCCAGCATTTT
CASSRDGREHQPQHF
>TRBV10-3|NA|NA|TRBJ2-4
TGTGCCATCAGCGAGGGACTCCGGGAAACCAAAAACATTCAGTACTTC
CAISEGLRETKNIQYF
>TRBV2|NA|NA|TRBJ2-1
TGTGCCAGCAGTGACAGGCGCGGGGGCACCTATCGGAGCTCCTACAATGAGCAGTTCTTC
CASSDRRGGTYRSSYNEQFF
>TRBV6-6|NA|TRBD1|TRBJ2-7
TGTGCCAGCAGTCGGGACAGGGTCCTCTCCTACGAGCAGTACTTC
CASSRDRVLSYEQYF
>TRBV20-1|NA|TRBD2|TRBJ2-7
TGCAGTGCTAGCGGGACTAGGCGGTACGAGCAGTACTTC
CSASGTRRYEQYF
>TRBV14|NA|TRBD2|TRBJ2-1
TGTGCCAGCAGCCAAGAGCTAGCGGGGGGGTATGAGCAGTTCTTC
CASSQELAGGYEQFF
>TRBV20-1|few|NA|TRBJ2-7
TGCAGTGCTAGAGGCAGAGACGAACGAGAGCAGTACTTC
CSARGRDEREQYF
>TRBV20-1|NA|NA|TRBJ1-4
TGCAGTGCTTTCCGGGACTATTATAATGAAAAACTGTTTTTT
CSAFRDYYNEKLFF
>TRBV7-2|few|TRBD1|TRBJ2-5
TGTGCCAGCAGCCCCTGGGGCAGGGGGATACAAGAGACCCAGTACTTC
CASSPWGRGIQETQYF
>TRBV12-3/TRBV12-4|NA|NA|TRBJ2-4
TGTGCCAGCAGTTTAGCGCTTGAAGGACGAGGGAGCATTCAGTACTTC
CASSLALEGRGSIQYF
>TRBV6-6|few|NA|TRBJ2-6
TGTGCCAGCAGTTACAGTCGCTCTGGGGCCAACGTCCTGACTTTC
CASSYSRSGANVLTF
>TRBV4-1|few|TRBD2|TRBJ2-1
TGCGCCAGCAGCCAAGTGACTAGCGGGGGGGCCAATGAGCAGTTCTTC
CASSQVTSGGANEQFF
>TRBV4-1|NA|NA|TRBJ2-5
TGCGCCAGCAGCCCGTTCTGGAGGGAGACCCAGTACTTC
CASSPFWRETQYF
>TRBV7-8|NA|NA|TRBJ1-2
TGTGCCAGCAGCTGGGCAGACATAAACTATGGCTACACCTTC
CASSWADINYGYTF
>TRBV5-1|few|TRBD1|TRBJ1-1
TGCGCCAGCAGCTCCCGGGACAGGGGGCATACTGAAGCTTTCTTT
CASSSRDRGHTEAFF
>TRBV2|NA|TRBD1|TRBJ2-5
TGTGCCAGCAGCCACCGGGACAGTAGTAGGACCCAGTACTTC
CASSHRDSSRTQYF
>TRBV5-1|NA|NA|TRBJ1-1
TGCGCCAGCAGCTTGGGACAGGTTGCGGAAGCTTTCTTT
CASSLGQVAEAFF
>TRBV5-1|NA|TRBD1|TRBJ2-1
TGCGCCAGTAAACGGACAGGGGGCGCTTCGACTACTAACAATGAGCAGTTCTTC
CASKRTGGASTTNNEQFF
>TRBV6-5|NA|NA|TRBJ1-2
TGTGCCAACAGTTACTCTGGCAGGGAGTTGGAGGGCTACACCTTC
CANSYSGRELEGYTF
>TRBV5-1|many|NA|TRBJ1-6
TGTGCCAGCAGCTTAGCGAGCTCCTATAATTCACCCCTCCACTTT
CASSLASSYNSPLHF
>TRBV7-9|few|NA|TRBJ2-1
TGTGCCAGCAGCCCCCGGGCCGAGCAGTTCTTC
CASSPRAEQFF
>TRBV28|NA|NA|TRBJ2-5
TGTGCCAGCAGTCAAGGGAGCGGGACAAGGCAAGAGACCCAGTACTTC
CASSQGSGTRQETQYF
>TRBV27|few|NA|TRBJ2-7
TGTGCCAGCAGTTTAGGCCACCTTTTGCCCTTTAGCTCCTACGAGCAGTACTTC
CASSLGHLLPFSSYEQYF
>TRBV5-1|NA|TRBD1|TRBJ2-7
TGCGCCAGCAGAACCGGACTGAGGACAGGGTACGAGCAGTACTTC
CASRTGLRTGYEQYF
>TRBV5-1|many|NA|TRBJ2-7
TGTGCCAGCAGTCTTGAGGGAACCTACGAGCAGTACTTC
CASSLEGTYEQYF
>TRBV15|few|TRBD1|TRBJ2-6
TGTGCCACCAGCAACCCCGGGACAGGCGTCTCTGGGGCCAACGTCCTGACTTTC
CATSNPGTGVSGANVLTF
>TRBV28|few|TRBD1|TRBJ2-7
TGTGCCAGCAGTTATAACAGGGGCACCTACGAGCAGTACTTC
CASSYNRGTYEQYF
>TRBV25-1|NA|NA|TRBJ2-7
TGTGCCGGCATGACCGCCTACGAGCAGTACTTC
CAGMTAYEQYF
>TRBV20-1|NA|NA|TRBJ1-1
TGCAGTGCTCCCTTTGGGGGCAAAACCGCTGAAGCTTTCTTT
CSAPFGGKTAEAFF
>TRBV28|NA|TRBD2|TRBJ2-3
TGTGCCAGCAGTTTATTATGGCTAGCGGGGTCGTCAGATACGCAGTATTTT
CASSLLWLAGSSDTQYF
>TRBV12-3/TRBV12-4|NA|TRBD2|TRBJ2-3
TGTGCCAGCAGTTGGTACAGCGGGGGTAACACAGAGACGCAGTATTTT
CASSWYSGGNTETQYF
>TRBV5-1|NA|TRBD2|TRBJ2-1
TGCGCCAGCAGCTTGGGGGCCCTATCGGGAGGACGGTATGAGCAGTTCTTC
CASSLGALSGGRYEQFF
>TRBV7-6|NA|NA|TRBJ2-1
TGTGCCAGCAGCTTAGCCCAATCTGGGGATGAGCAGTTCTTC
CASSLAQSGDEQFF
>TRBV7-2|few|NA|TRBJ2-5
TGTGCCAGCAGCCCCTGGGGGAGCCGGCTCCAAGAGACCCAGTACTTC
CASSPWGSRLQETQYF
>TRBV4-1|few|NA|TRBJ2-5
TGCGCCAGCAGCCTTGGATGGGGGAGGGAGACCCAGTACTTC
CASSLGWGRETQYF
>TRBV12-3/TRBV12-4|many|TRBD1|TRBJ2-1
TGTGCCAGCAGTTTCGACCCGAGACAGGGAAGGGAGCAGTTCTTC
CASSFDPRQGREQFF
>TRBV7-3|NA|NA|TRBJ1-1
TGTGCCAGCAGCTTAAACCCGGGACATCTCACTGAAGCTTTCTTT
CASSLNPGHLTEAFF
>TRBV4-1|NA|TRBD1|TRBJ2-3
TGCGCCAGCATCGGGACAGCCGCAGATACGCAGTATTTT
CASIGTAADTQYF
>TRBV9|few|NA|TRBJ2-7
TGTGCCAGCAGCGTCGACCCTGTAGGGGTAACCTACGAGCAGTACTTC
CASSVDPVGVTYEQYF